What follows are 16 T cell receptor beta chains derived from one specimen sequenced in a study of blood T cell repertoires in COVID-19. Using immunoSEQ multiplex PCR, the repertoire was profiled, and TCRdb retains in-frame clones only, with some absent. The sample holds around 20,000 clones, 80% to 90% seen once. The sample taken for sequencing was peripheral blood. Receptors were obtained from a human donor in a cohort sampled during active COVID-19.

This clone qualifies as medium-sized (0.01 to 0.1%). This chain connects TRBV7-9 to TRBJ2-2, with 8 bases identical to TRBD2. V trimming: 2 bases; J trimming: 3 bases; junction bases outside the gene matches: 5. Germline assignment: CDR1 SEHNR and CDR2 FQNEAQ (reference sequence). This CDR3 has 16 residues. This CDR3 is CASSLNAGGYTGELFF. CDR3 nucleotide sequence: TGTGCCAGCAGCTTAAACGCGGGAGGCTACACCGGGGAGCTGTTTTTT.

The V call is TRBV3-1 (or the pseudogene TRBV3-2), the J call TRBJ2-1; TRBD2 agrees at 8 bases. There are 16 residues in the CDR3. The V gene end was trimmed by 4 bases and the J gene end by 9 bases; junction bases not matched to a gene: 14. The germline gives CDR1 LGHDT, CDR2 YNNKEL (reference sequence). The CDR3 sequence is CASSPGWTGTSGEQFF. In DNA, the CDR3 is TGTGCCAGCAGCCCAGGATGGACTGGGACTAGTGGTGAGCAGTTCTTC.

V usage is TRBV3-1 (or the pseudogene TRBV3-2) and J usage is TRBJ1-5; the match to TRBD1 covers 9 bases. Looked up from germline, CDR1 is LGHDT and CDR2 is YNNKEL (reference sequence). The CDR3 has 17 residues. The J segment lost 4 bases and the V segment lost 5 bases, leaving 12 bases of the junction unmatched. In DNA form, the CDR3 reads TGTGCCAGCAGCGCCCGGGACAGGGAAGGGGGAAATCAGCCCCAGCATTTT. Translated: CASSARDREGGNQPQHF.

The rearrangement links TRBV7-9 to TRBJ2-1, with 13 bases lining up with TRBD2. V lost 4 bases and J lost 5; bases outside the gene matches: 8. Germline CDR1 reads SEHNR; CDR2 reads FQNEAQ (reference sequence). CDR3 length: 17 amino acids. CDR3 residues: CASSSRSGLAGDNEQFF. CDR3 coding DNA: TGTGCCAGCAGCTCAAGATCCGGACTAGCGGGAGACAATGAGCAGTTCTTC. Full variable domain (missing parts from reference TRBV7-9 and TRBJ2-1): DTGVSQNPRHKITKRGQNVTFRCDPISEHNRLYWYRQTLGQGPEFLTYFQNEAQLEKSRLLSDRFSAERPKGSFSTLEIQRTEQGDSAMYLCASSSRSGLAGDNEQFFGPGTRLTVL.

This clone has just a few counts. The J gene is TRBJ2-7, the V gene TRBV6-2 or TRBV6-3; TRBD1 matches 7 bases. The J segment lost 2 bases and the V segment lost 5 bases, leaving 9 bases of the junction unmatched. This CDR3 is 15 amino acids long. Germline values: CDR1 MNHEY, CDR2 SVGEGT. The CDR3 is CASSAGTVVPYEQYF. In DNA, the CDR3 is TGTGCCAGCAGTGCCGGGACAGTGGTCCCCTACGAGCAGTACTTC.

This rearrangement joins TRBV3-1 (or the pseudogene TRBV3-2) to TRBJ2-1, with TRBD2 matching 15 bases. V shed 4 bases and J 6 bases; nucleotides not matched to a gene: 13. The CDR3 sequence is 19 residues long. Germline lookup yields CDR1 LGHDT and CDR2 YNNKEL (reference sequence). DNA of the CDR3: TGTGCCAGCAGCCGACACGGACTAGCGGGAGGGTTTCAAGCCAATGAGCAGTTCTTC. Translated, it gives CASSRHGLAGGFQANEQFF.

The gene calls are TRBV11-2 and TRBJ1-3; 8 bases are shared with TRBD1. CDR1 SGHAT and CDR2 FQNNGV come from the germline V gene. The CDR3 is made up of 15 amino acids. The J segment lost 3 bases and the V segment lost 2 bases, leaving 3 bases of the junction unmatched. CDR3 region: CASSLRTGIGNTIYF. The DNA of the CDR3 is TGTGCCAGCAGCTTAAGGACAGGGATTGGAAACACCATATATTTT.

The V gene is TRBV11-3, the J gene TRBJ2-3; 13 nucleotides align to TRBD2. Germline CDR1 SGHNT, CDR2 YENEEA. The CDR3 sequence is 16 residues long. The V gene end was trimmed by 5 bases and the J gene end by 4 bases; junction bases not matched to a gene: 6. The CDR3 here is CASSPGLAGVADTQYF. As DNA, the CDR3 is TGTGCCAGCAGCCCCGGACTAGCGGGAGTTGCAGATACGCAGTATTTT.

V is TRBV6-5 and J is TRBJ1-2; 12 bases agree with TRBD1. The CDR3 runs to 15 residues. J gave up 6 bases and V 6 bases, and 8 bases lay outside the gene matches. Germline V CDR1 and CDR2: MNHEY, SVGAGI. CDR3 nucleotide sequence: TGTGCCAGCAGGCCTGGGACAGGGGGCCTTGATGGCTACACCTTC. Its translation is CASRPGTGGLDGYTF.

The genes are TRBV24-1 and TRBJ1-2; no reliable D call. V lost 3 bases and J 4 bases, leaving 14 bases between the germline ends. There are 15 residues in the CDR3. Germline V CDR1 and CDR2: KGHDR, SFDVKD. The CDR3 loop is CATSDPQALGYGYTF. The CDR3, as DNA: TGTGCCACCAGTGATCCCCAGGCCCTTGGCTATGGCTACACCTTC.

In nucleotides, the CDR3 is TGTGCCAGCAGTGGTCCAGGGCGTTACGAGCAGTACTTC. It encodes CASSGPGRYEQYF. The chain couples TRBV2 to TRBJ2-7; a weak D match, TRBD1 (5 bases). V gave up 4 bases and J gave up 4 bases, with 11 bases separating them. The germline gives CDR1 SNHLY, CDR2 FYNNEI. The CDR3 length is 13 residues.

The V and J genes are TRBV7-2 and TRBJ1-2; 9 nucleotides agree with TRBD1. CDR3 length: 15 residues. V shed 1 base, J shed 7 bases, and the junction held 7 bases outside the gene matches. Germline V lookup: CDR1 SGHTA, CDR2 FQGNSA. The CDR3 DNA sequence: TGTGCCAGCAGCTTAGGTCCACAGGGGGCAGGTGGCTACACCTTC. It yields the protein CASSLGPQGAGGYTF.

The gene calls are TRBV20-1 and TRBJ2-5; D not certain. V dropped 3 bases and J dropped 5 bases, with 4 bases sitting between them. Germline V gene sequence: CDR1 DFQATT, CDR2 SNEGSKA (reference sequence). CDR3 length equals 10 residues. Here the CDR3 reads CSASVETQYF. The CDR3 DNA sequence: TGCAGTGCTAGCGTTGAGACCCAGTACTTC.

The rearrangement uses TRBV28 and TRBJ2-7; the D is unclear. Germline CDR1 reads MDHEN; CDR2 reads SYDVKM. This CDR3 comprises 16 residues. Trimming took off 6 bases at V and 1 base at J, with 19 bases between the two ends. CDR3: CASSSPTSPRSYEQYF. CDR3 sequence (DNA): TGTGCCAGCAGCTCCCCGACATCACCTCGGTCCTACGAGCAGTACTTC.

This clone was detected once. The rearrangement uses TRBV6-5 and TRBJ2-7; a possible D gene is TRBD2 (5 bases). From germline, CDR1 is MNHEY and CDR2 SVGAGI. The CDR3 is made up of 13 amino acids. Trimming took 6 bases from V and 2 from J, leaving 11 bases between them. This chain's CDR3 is CASRRTVAYEQYF. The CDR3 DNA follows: TGTGCCAGCAGACGGACTGTAGCCTACGAGCAGTACTTC.

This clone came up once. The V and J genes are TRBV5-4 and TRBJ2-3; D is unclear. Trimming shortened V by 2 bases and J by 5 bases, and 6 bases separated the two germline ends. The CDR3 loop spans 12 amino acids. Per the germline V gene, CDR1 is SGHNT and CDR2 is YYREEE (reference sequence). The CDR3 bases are TGTGCCAGCAGCTTAGCTGGAGATACGCAGTATTTT. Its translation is CASSLAGDTQYF.